These 14 T cell receptor beta chains were all obtained from the same sample, sequenced in a study of cytomegalovirus exposure and HLA in healthy donors. PCR was performed using 60 Vbeta and 13 Jbeta primers. Measured with immunoSEQ multiplex PCR; TCRdb has only the in-frame clones, and not every one. The sample holds about 200,000 clones, around 85% seen once. Sequenced: PBMCs. The receptors were sampled from a man aged 50 to 60 in good health and CMV-seronegative.

The chain uses TRBV6-5 and TRBJ2-7; 12 bases are shared with TRBD1. This CDR3 has 15 amino acids. V dropped 4 bases and J dropped 3; count of bases not matched to a gene: 4. Germline V CDR1 and CDR2: MNHEY, SVGAGI. The CDR3 DNA sequence: TGTGCCAGCAGTTCCCGGGACAGGGGGCTCTACGAGCAGTACTTC. Protein product: CASSSRDRGLYEQYF.

The chain combines TRBV11-3 with TRBJ2-1; TRBD2 matches 11 bases. The CDR3 spans 16 residues. Germline CDR1 and CDR2: SGHNT and YENEEA. Unmatched junction bases numbered 7, after V lost 4 bases and J lost 5 bases. The CDR3 loop is CASSSPLAGGDNEQFF. DNA for the CDR3: TGTGCCAGCAGCTCGCCATTAGCGGGAGGGGACAATGAGCAGTTCTTC.

Only one count was recorded for this clone. V is TRBV5-6 and J is TRBJ2-5; D possibly corresponds to TRBD1 (5 bases). The DNA end lines up better with TRBJ2-7; the J call may be wrong. This CDR3 has 14 residues. In germline, CDR1 is SGHDT, CDR2 YYEEEE. The CDR3 is CASSLGRAAYEQYF. The CDR3, as DNA: TGTGCCAGCAGCTTGGGCAGGGCGGCCTACGAGCAGTACTTC.

The chain recombines TRBV27 with TRBJ1-1, with 7 bases lining up with TRBD1. With V trimmed by 6 bases and J by 1 base, 8 bases remained unmatched. CDR1 is MNHEY, CDR2 SMNVEV, per germline (reference sequence). The CDR3 has 15 residues. CDR3 in amino acids: CASSKPGQTNTEAFF. The CDR3 nucleotides read TGTGCCAGCAGCAAACCGGGACAGACGAACACTGAAGCTTTCTTT.

The chain has TRBV5-1 and TRBJ2-2, with 9 bases aligning to TRBD1. The CDR3 covers 19 residues. The germline V gene encodes CDR1 SGHRS and CDR2 YFSETQ. V lost 3 bases, J lost 3 bases, and 15 bases stayed unmatched. Here the CDR3 DNA reads TGCGCCAGCAGCTGGACAAACCTATTGGGGACAGGGTACACCGGGGAGCTGTTTTTT. As protein: CASSWTNLLGTGYTGELFF.

V is TRBV11-2 and J is TRBJ2-5, with 8 bases aligning to TRBD1. The J call may not be correct, given that the DNA end is closer to TRBJ2-7. Looked up from germline, CDR1 is SGHAT and CDR2 is FQNNGV. There are 18 residues in the CDR3. CDR3 amino acids: CASSLVLGIGQGFYEQYF. The CDR3, as DNA: TGTGCCAGCAGCTTAGTTTTGGGGATAGGACAGGGCTTCTACGAGCAGTACTTC.

This clone was found once. The chain employs TRBV7-9 and TRBJ1-5; maybe TRBD1 (6 bases). Trimming left V 5 bases short and J 2 bases short, with 16 bases between. This CDR3 contains 16 residues. Germline V gene sequence: CDR1 SEHNR, CDR2 FQNEAQ (reference sequence). The CDR3 loop is CASSPSGGSGNQPQHF. CDR3 coding DNA: TGTGCCAGCAGCCCTTCGGGGGGCTCTGGCAATCAGCCCCAGCATTTT.

The V and J genes are TRBV18 and TRBJ2-3, with 9 bases that match TRBD1. V lost 5 bases, J lost 6 bases, and 6 bases stayed unmatched. CDR1 KGHSH and CDR2 LQKENI come from the germline V gene. CDR3 length: 14 residues. The CDR3 region is CASSETGGKDTQYF. CDR3 in DNA: TGTGCCAGCTCAGAGACAGGGGGGAAGGATACGCAGTATTTT.

The chain links TRBV28 to TRBJ2-7, with 9 bases that match TRBD2. The V segment lost 6 bases and the J segment 5 bases; nucleotides outside the gene matches: 8. Looked up from germline, CDR1 is MDHEN and CDR2 is SYDVKM. The CDR3 sequence is 14 residues long. For the CDR3, the DNA is TGTGCCAGCAGCCCGGGACTAGCCTCAAACGAGCAGTACTTC. It encodes CASSPGLASNEQYF.

The chain joins TRBV27 to TRBJ2-3, with a tentative D call TRBD1 (5 bases). V lost 4 bases and J 0 bases, leaving 11 bases between the germline ends. CDR3 length: 15 amino acids. Germline-derived CDR1 and CDR2 are MNHEY and SMNVEV (reference sequence). CDR3 residues: CASSSLGASTDTQYF. In DNA form, the CDR3 reads TGTGCCAGCAGTTCCCTTGGGGCCAGCACAGATACGCAGTATTTT.

The genes are TRBV30 and TRBJ1-4; D not resolved. CDR3 length equals 16 residues. With 0 bases removed from V and 5 bases from J, the gap between germline ends came to 16 bases. Germline V gene sequence: CDR1 GTSNPN, CDR2 SVGIG (reference sequence). In DNA form, the CDR3 reads TGTGCCTGGAGTGTGGCGGGAGTGAGACGGAATGAAAAACTGTTTTTT. It translates to CAWSVAGVRRNEKLFF.

This chain uses TRBV7-3 with TRBJ2-7, with a weak D call TRBD2 (12 bases). Trimming removed 1 base at V and 0 bases at J, with 34 bases between. This CDR3 is 23 amino acids long. The germline CDR1 and CDR2 sequences are SGHTA and FQGTGA. DNA of the CDR3: TGTGCCAGCAGCTTAAGGGGGGGGACAGGGGGACTAGCGGGTGCCCCGAGCTCCTACGAGCAGTACTTC. Translation: CASSLRGGTGGLAGAPSSYEQYF. Using reference TRBV7-3 and TRBJ2-7 for the parts outside the CDR3, the full variable domain is GAGVSQTPSNKVTEKGKYVELRCDPISGHTALYWYRQSLGQGPEFLIYFQGTGAADDSGLPNDRFFAVRPEGSVSTLKIQRTERGDSAVYLCASSLRGGTGGLAGAPSSYEQYFGPGTRLTVT.

V is TRBV25-1 and J is TRBJ2-7; 9 bases are a match to TRBD1. This CDR3 has 17 amino acids. Trimming took 2 bases from V and 0 from J; bases not matched to a gene: 8. Germline-derived CDR1 and CDR2 are MGHDK and SYGVNS. Written as DNA, the CDR3 is TGTGCCAGCAGTGAAGGAGCGGGACAGGGATTCTCCTACGAGCAGTACTTC. Its protein product is CASSEGAGQGFSYEQYF.

This rearrangement joins TRBV6-6 to TRBJ2-5; TRBD1 matches at 7 bases. J gave up 2 bases and V 5 bases, and 5 bases lay outside the gene matches. The CDR3 spans 14 residues. CDR1 MNHNY and CDR2 SVGAGI come from the germline V gene (reference sequence). In DNA form, the CDR3 reads TGTGCCAGCAGTCTTCGACAGGGACAAGAGACCCAGTACTTC. Translation: CASSLRQGQETQYF.